This TCR beta chain was captured by sequencing in a study of shared clonotypes between healthy human individuals. The study, taken as a whole, reports: Read depth was anticipated to influence clonotype sharing among donors.

TCRdb's table, derived via immunoSEQ multiplex PCR, lists solely in-frame clones and lacks some. In the table there are more than 550,000 clones, 90% of which are singletons. Regarding this clone: Its specificity is not known.

Per germline, CDR1 MNHEY and CDR2 SMNVEV (reference sequence). Trimming left V 5 bases short and J 1 base short, with 9 bases between. The CDR3 consists of 14 residues. This clonotype originated in a man younger than 35 in good health. Some clones in this sample may be carry-over from other donors' samples. Sequencing used memory CD8+ T cells from PBMCs. Subset meaning: CD45RO+ cells pooled with CCR7-negative TemRA cells. The chain recombines TRBV27 with TRBJ2-1; unclear D gene. CDR3 bases: TGTGCCAGCAGTATCGACATTTCCTACAATGAGCAGTTCTTC. This encodes CASSIDISYNEQFF.